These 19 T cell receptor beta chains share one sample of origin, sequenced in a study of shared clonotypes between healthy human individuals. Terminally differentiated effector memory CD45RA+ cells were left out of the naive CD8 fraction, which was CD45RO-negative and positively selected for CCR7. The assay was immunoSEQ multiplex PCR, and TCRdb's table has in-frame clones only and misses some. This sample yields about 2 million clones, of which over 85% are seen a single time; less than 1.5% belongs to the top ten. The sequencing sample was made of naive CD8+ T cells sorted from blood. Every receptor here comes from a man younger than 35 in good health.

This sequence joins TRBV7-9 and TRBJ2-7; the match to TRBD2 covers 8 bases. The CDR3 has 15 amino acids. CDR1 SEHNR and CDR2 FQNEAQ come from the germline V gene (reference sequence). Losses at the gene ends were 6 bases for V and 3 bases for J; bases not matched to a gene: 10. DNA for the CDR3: TGTGCCAGCAGTGCTGGCGGGGGGCTAAACTACGAGCAGTACTTC. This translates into CASSAGGGLNYEQYF.

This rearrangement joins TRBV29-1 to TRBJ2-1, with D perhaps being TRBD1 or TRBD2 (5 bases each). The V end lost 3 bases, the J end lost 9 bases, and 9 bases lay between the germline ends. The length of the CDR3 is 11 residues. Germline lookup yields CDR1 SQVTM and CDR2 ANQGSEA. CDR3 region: CSVDGGTEQFF. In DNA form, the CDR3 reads TGCAGCGTTGATGGGGGAACTGAGCAGTTCTTC.

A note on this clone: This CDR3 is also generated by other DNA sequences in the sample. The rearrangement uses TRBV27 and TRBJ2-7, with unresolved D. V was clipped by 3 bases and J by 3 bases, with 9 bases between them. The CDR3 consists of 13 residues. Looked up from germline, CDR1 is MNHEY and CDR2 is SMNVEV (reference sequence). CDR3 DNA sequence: TGTGCCAGCAGTTTGGGCAGCGTCTACGAGCAGTACTTC. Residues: CASSLGSVYEQYF.

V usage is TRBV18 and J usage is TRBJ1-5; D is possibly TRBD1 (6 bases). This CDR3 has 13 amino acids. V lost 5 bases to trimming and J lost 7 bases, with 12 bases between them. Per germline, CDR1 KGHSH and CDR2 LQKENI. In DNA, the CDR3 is TGTGCCAGCTCAGAGGGGGGAGTCCAGCCCCAGCATTTT. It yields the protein CASSEGGVQPQHF.

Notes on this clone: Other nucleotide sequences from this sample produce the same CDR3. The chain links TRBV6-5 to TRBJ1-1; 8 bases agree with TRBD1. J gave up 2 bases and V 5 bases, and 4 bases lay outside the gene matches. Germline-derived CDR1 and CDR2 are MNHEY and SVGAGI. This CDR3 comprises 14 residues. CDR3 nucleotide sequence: TGTGCCAGCAGTGGACAGGGATTAAACACTGAAGCTTTCTTT. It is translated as CASSGQGLNTEAFF.

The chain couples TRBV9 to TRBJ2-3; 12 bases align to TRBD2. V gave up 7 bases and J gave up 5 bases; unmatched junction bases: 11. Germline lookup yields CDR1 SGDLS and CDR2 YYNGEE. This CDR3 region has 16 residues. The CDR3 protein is CASVLPGLAGIDTQYF. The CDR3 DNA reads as TGTGCCAGCGTATTACCCGGACTAGCGGGAATAGATACGCAGTATTTT.

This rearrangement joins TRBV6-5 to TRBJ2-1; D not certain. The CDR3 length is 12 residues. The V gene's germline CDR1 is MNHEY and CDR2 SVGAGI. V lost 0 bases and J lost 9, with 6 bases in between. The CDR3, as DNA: TGTGCCAGCAGTTACTCGATGGGTGAGCAGTTCTTC. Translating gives CASSYSMGEQFF.

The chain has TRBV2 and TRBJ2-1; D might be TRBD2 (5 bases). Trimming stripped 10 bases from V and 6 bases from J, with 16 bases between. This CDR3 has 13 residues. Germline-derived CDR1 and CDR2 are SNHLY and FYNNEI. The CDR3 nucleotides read TGTGCCACCGTCAGAGGGCCTGGCAATGAGCAGTTCTTC. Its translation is CATVRGPGNEQFF.

The DNA of the CDR3 is TGTGCCAGCAGCTATGGGGGGGAAAGGGACTATGGCTACACCTTC. Its protein is CASSYGGERDYGYTF. The chain carries TRBV5-4 and TRBJ1-2; TRBD1 is a possible D gene (5 bases). The V and J ends lost 3 bases and 3 bases respectively, with 15 bases between them. CDR3 length: 15 residues. Germline CDR1 is SGHNT and CDR2 is YYREEE (reference sequence). Based on the CDR3 plus reference TRBV5-4 and TRBJ1-2, the full variable domain is ETGVTQSPTHLIKTRGQQVTLRCSSQSGHNTVSWYQQALGQGPQFIFQYYREEENGRGNFPPRFSGLQFPNYSSELNVNALELDDSALYLCASSYGGERDYGYTFGSGTRLTVV.

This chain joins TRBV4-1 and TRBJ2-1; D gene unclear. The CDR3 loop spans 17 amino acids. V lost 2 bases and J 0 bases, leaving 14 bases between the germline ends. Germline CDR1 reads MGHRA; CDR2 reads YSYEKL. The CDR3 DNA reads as TGCGCCAGCAGCCAAACCCCTGGCCGAAGCTCCTACAATGAGCAGTTCTTC. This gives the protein CASSQTPGRSSYNEQFF.

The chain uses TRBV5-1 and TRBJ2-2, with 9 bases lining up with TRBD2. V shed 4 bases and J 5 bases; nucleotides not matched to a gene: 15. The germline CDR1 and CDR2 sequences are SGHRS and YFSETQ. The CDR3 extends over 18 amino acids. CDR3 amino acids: CASSDGLAGISPTGELFF. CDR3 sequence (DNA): TGCGCCAGCAGCGATGGGCTAGCGGGAATTTCCCCAACCGGGGAGCTGTTTTTT.

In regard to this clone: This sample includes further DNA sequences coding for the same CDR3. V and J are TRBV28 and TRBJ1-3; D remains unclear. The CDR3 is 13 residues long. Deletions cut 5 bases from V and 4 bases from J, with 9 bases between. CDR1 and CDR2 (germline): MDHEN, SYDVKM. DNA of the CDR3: TGTGCCAGCAGTCTGGGTCCGGGAAACACCATATATTTT. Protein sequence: CASSLGPGNTIYF.

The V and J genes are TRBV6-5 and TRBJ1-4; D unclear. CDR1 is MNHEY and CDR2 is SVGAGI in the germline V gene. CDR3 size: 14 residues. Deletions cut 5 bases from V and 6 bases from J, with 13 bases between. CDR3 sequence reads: CASSLAQWDEKLFF. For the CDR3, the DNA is TGTGCCAGCAGTCTTGCACAGTGGGATGAAAAACTGTTTTTT.

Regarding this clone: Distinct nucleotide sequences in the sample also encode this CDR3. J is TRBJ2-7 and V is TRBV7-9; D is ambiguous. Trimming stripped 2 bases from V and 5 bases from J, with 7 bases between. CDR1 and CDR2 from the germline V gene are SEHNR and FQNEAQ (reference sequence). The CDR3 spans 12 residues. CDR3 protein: CASSLSPHEQYF. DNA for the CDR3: TGTGCCAGCAGCTTAAGTCCCCACGAGCAGTACTTC.

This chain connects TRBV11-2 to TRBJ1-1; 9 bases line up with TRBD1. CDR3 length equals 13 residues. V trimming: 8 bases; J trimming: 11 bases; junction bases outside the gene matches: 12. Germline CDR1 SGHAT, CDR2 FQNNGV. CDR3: CASGLQGAPEAFF. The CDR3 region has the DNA TGTGCCAGCGGGCTACAGGGGGCCCCGGAGGCTTTCTTT.

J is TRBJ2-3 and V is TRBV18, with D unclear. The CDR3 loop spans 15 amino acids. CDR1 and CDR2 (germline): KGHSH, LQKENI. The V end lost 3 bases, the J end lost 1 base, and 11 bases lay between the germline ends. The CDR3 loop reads CASSPPELGTDTQYF. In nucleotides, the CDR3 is TGTGCCAGCTCACCTCCGGAGCTTGGCACAGATACGCAGTATTTT.

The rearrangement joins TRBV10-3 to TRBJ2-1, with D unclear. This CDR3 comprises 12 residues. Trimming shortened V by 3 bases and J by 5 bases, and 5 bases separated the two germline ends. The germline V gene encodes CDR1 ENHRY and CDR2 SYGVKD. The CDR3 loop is CAISETDNEQFF. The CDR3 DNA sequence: TGTGCCATCAGTGAAACCGACAATGAGCAGTTCTTC.

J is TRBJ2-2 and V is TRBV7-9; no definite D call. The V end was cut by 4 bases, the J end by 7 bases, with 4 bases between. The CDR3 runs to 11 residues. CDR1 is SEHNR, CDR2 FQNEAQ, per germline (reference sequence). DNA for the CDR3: TGTGCCAGCAGCTCCGTCGGGGAGCTGTTTTTT. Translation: CASSSVGELFF.

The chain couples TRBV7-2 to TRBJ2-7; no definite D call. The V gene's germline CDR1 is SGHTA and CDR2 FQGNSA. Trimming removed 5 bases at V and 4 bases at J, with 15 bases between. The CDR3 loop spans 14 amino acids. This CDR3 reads CASSLSPEGYEQYF. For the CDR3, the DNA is TGTGCCAGCAGCCTAAGCCCTGAAGGGTACGAGCAGTACTTC.